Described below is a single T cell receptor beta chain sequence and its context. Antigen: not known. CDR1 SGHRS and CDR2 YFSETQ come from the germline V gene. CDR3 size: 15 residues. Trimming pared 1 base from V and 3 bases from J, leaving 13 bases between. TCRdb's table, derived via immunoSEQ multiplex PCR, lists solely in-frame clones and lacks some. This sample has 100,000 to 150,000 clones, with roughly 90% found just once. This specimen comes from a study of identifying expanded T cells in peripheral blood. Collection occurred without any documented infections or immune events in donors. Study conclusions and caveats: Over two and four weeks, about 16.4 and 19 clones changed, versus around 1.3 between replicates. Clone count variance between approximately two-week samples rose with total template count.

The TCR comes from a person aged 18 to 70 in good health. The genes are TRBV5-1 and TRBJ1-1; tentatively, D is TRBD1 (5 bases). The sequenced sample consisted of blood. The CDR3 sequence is CASSLSAGRDTEAFF. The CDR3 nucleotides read TGCGCCAGCAGCTTGTCGGCAGGGAGGGACACTGAAGCTTTCTTT.